This passage covers 10 T cell receptor beta chains from one sample sequenced in a study of blood T cell repertoires in COVID-19. Data came from immunoSEQ multiplex PCR; TCRdb stores just in-frame clones and leaves some out. Among about 300,000 clones, 75% to 95% were seen once, and the ten largest hold 1.1%. Sequenced material: PBMCs or T cells enriched from blood (not recorded which). These receptors all come from a woman aged 25 to 39 who had recovered from COVID-19.

The rearrangement links TRBV4-1 to TRBJ2-7; D might be TRBD1 (6 bases). V lost 6 bases to trimming and J lost 2 bases, with 14 bases between them. Germline V lookup: CDR1 MGHRA, CDR2 YSYEKL. This CDR3 has 14 residues. The CDR3 reads CASSQGRFTYEQYF. As DNA, the CDR3 is TGCGCCAGCAGTCAGGGGCGGTTCACCTACGAGCAGTACTTC.

The rearrangement links TRBV2 to TRBJ2-7; 7 nucleotides align to TRBD1. Looked up from germline, CDR1 is SNHLY and CDR2 is FYNNEI. The CDR3 contains 15 residues. J was trimmed by 4 bases and V by 6 bases; bases with no gene match: 12. DNA for the CDR3: TGTGCCAGCAGATTTACCACAGGGGCGCTTTACGAGCAGTACTTC. This codes for CASRFTTGALYEQYF.

The genes are TRBV18 and TRBJ2-4; weak D call: TRBD2 (5 bases). CDR3 length: 16 residues. Germline V gives CDR1 KGHSH, CDR2 LQKENI. Trimming removed 2 bases at V and 1 base at J, with 12 bases between. CDR3: CASSPVGGLAKNIQYF. DNA for the CDR3: TGTGCCAGCTCACCAGTAGGAGGACTCGCCAAAAACATTCAGTACTTC. The full variable domain, rest sourced from reference TRBV18 and TRBJ2-4, is NAGVMQNPRHLVRRRGQEARLRCSPMKGHSHVYWYRQLPEEGLKFMVYLQKENIIDESGMPKERFSAEFPKEGPSILRIQQVVRGDSAAYFCASSPVGGLAKNIQYFGAGTRLSVL.

Only one count was recorded for this clone. CDR3: CASSYSGQGVSDTQYF. The CDR3 DNA sequence: TGTGCCAGCAGTTACTCTGGACAGGGGGTATCGGATACGCAGTATTTT. The V and J genes are TRBV6-2 or TRBV6-3 and TRBJ2-3; 10 bases match TRBD1. The CDR3 extends over 16 amino acids. Losses at the gene ends were 0 bases for V and 6 bases for J; bases not matched to a gene: 6. CDR1 MNHEY and CDR2 SVGEGT come from the germline V gene.

Only one count was recorded for this clone. The genes are TRBV19 and TRBJ1-1, with 9 nucleotides matching TRBD1. Germline V lookup: CDR1 LNHDA, CDR2 SQIVND (reference sequence). Trimming at V came to 6 bases and at J to 0 bases, leaving 8 bases not matched to a gene. This CDR3 region has 16 residues. The CDR3 loop reads CASRPDGDRVNTEAFF. CDR3 DNA: TGTGCCAGTAGACCCGATGGGGACAGGGTGAACACTGAAGCTTTCTTT.

This clone was seen just once. The chain recombines TRBV28 with TRBJ1-1; no definite D call. Germline assignment: CDR1 MDHEN and CDR2 SYDVKM. The CDR3 contains 14 residues. The V gene lost 6 bases and the J gene lost 1 base, with 12 bases spanning the gap. The CDR3 region is CASRNPPGNTEAFF. CDR3 nucleotides: TGTGCCAGCAGGAATCCCCCAGGGAACACTGAAGCTTTCTTT.

This chain links TRBV18 with TRBJ1-2; D remains ambiguous. CDR1 and CDR2 (germline): KGHSH, LQKENI. Trimming took 3 bases from V and 2 from J, leaving 13 bases between them. The CDR3 totals 15 residues. The CDR3 loop reads CASSPVTAINYGYTF. Here the CDR3 DNA reads TGTGCCAGCTCACCTGTCACAGCTATAAACTATGGCTACACCTTC.

V usage is TRBV5-1 and J usage is TRBJ2-1; unclear D gene. Germline V gives CDR1 SGHRS, CDR2 YFSETQ. V lost 0 bases, J lost 8 bases, and 21 bases lay in between. The CDR3 is 17 residues long. The CDR3 DNA sequence: TGCGCCAGCAGCTTGGCCCCTAAACCCAATTACGGAGATGAGCAGTTCTTC. Protein sequence: CASSLAPKPNYGDEQFF. Full variable domain (remainder filled in from reference TRBV5-1 and TRBJ2-1): KAGVTQTPRYLIKTRGQQVTLSCSPISGHRSVSWYQQTPGQGLQFLFEYFSETQRNKGNFPGRFSGRQFSNSRSEMNVSTLELGDSALYLCASSLAPKPNYGDEQFFGPGTRLTVL.

The chain links TRBV6-2 or TRBV6-3 to TRBJ2-2; D may be TRBD2 (6 bases). Germline assignment: CDR1 MNHEY and CDR2 SVGEGT. This CDR3 contains 15 residues. The germline V and J ends were trimmed by 5 bases and 0 bases, with 10 bases remaining between them. The CDR3 DNA is TGTGCCAGCAGTCGCGGGGAAGCGAACACCGGGGAGCTGTTTTTT. This sequence encodes CASSRGEANTGELFF.

This chain joins TRBV27 and TRBJ1-3; D unresolved. The CDR3 contains 13 residues. The V end was cut by 1 base, the J end by 4 bases, with 5 bases between. The germline V gene encodes CDR1 MNHEY and CDR2 SMNVEV (reference sequence). For the CDR3, the DNA is TGTGCCAGCAGTTTATATCCAGGAAACACCATATATTTT. Encoded protein: CASSLYPGNTIYF.